These 20 T cell receptor beta chains share one sample of origin, sequenced in a study of T cell changes during pregnancy in multiple sclerosis. TCRdb's table, derived via immunoSEQ multiplex PCR, lists solely in-frame clones and lacks some. This repertoire shows 50,000 or so clones, 93% found once; its top ten account for 1.5% to 2%. Sequencing was performed on peripheral blood, taken in the second trimester of pregnancy. Source of these receptors: a female donor with multiple sclerosis, enrolled in a pregnancy study.

The V call is TRBV28, the J call TRBJ1-2; weak D call: TRBD1 (6 bases). V was cut by 6 bases and J by 4 bases, with 15 bases left in between. The CDR3 sequence is 14 residues long. Germline loops: CDR1 MDHEN, CDR2 SYDVKM. As DNA, the CDR3 is TGTGCCAGCAGGCCCAGGGGTGTGGCCTATGGCTACACCTTC. Translated, it gives CASRPRGVAYGYTF.

The rearrangement joins TRBV29-1 to TRBJ2-5; TRBD2 matches 8 bases. Trimming cost V 0 bases and J 5 bases; bases outside gene matches: 17. Germline V gives CDR1 SQVTM, CDR2 ANQGSEA. This CDR3 spans 18 amino acids. The CDR3 DNA reads as TGCAGCGTTGAAGATCCTCTCTCTCCGGGACTAGTGCGGGAGACCCAGTACTTC. This translates into CSVEDPLSPGLVRETQYF.

This chain uses TRBV7-9 with TRBJ2-1; 8 nucleotides line up with TRBD2. The CDR3 is 15 amino acids. Germline CDR1 and CDR2: SEHNR and FQNEAQ (reference sequence). V gave up 6 bases and J gave up 0 bases; unmatched junction bases: 4. Here the CDR3 reads CASRNLAGSYNEQFF. CDR3 bases: TGTGCCAGCAGAAACCTAGCGGGCTCCTACAATGAGCAGTTCTTC.

This clone was recorded only once. The chain has TRBV18 and TRBJ2-5, with no clear D. The CDR3 has 13 residues. Germline loops: CDR1 KGHSH, CDR2 LQKENI. The germline V and J ends were trimmed by 3 bases and 0 bases, with 5 bases remaining between them. The CDR3 DNA sequence: TGTGCCAGCTCACCCGGTAACCAAGAGACCCAGTACTTC. This encodes CASSPGNQETQYF.

In this sample, this clone turned up a few times. The chain links TRBV4-2 to TRBJ2-5, with TRBD2 identical over 10 bases. Looked up from germline, CDR1 is LGHNA and CDR2 is YNFKEQ. This CDR3 is 16 amino acids long. The V gene end was trimmed by 1 base and the J gene end by 5 bases; junction bases not matched to a gene: 7. CDR3 in amino acids: CASSQGAAGGPETQYF. The CDR3 DNA reads TGTGCCAGCAGCCAAGGGGCAGCGGGAGGGCCGGAGACCCAGTACTTC.

The chain joins TRBV19 to TRBJ2-2; TRBD1 matches 7 bases. The CDR3 runs to 16 residues. CDR1 LNHDA and CDR2 SQIVND come from the germline V gene (reference sequence). V lost 10 bases, J lost 4 bases, and 15 bases stayed unmatched. The CDR3, as DNA: TGTGCCACCACCAGGGTAGGGGGCCATGGCACCGGGGAGCTGTTTTTT. This gives the protein CATTRVGGHGTGELFF.

The chain carries TRBV29-1 and TRBJ2-5; possibly TRBD1 for D (5 bases). Trimming cost V 6 bases and J 8 bases, with 22 bases left between them. This CDR3 is built from 14 residues. Germline CDR1 SQVTM, CDR2 ANQGSEA. The CDR3 nucleotides are TGCAGCGTGACAGAAACTCCAAGCCTGTTTACCCAGTACTTC. This codes for CSVTETPSLFTQYF.

The rearrangement joins TRBV6-1 to TRBJ2-7; D is ambiguous. The CDR3 has 11 amino acids. V lost 8 bases, J lost 0 bases, and 5 bases lay in between. The germline gives CDR1 MNHNS, CDR2 SASEGT. This chain's CDR3 is CASRSSYEQYF. For the CDR3, the DNA is TGTGCCAGCCGGAGCTCCTACGAGCAGTACTTC.

This clone is a singleton in its sample. This rearrangement joins TRBV4-1 to TRBJ1-3; weak D call: TRBD1 (6 bases). The germline gives CDR1 MGHRA, CDR2 YSYEKL. The V gene lost 4 bases and the J gene lost 8 bases, with 18 bases spanning the gap. CDR3 length: 15 amino acids. The DNA for the CDR3 is TGCGCCAGCAGCCCACAGGGAGGGAGACAGGACACCATATATTTT. This gives the protein CASSPQGGRQDTIYF.

The rearrangement joins TRBV5-1 to TRBJ2-7; 9 bases line up with TRBD2. Germline CDR1 SGHRS, CDR2 YFSETQ. This CDR3 comprises 15 residues. V gave up 4 bases and J gave up 5 bases; unmatched junction bases: 10. CDR3 protein: CASSMGTSRLNEQYF. The CDR3 coding sequence is TGCGCCAGCAGCATGGGGACTAGCAGGTTAAACGAGCAGTACTTC.

V is TRBV25-1 and J is TRBJ1-1, with D possibly TRBD1 on 6 matching bases. The CDR3 sequence is 13 residues long. The V end lost 7 bases, the J end lost 1 base, and 10 bases lay between the germline ends. Germline values: CDR1 MGHDK, CDR2 SYGVNS. CDR3 region: CASTLRGNTEAFF. The CDR3, as DNA: TGTGCCAGCACCCTCAGGGGGAACACTGAAGCTTTCTTT.

The CDR3 nucleotides are TGTGCCAGCAGCCAGGCGGACAGGAGCCGACAAGAGACCCAGTACTTC. Encoded protein: CASSQADRSRQETQYF. The chain combines TRBV16 with TRBJ2-5, with 7 bases aligning to TRBD1. CDR3 size: 16 residues. V was pared by 3 bases and J by 2 bases, with 9 bases of the junction left unmatched. CDR1 and CDR2 from the germline V gene are KGHSY and FQNENV. Using reference TRBV16 and TRBJ2-5 for the parts outside the CDR3, the full variable domain is GEEVAQTPKHLVRGEGQKAKLYCAPIKGHSYVFWYQQVLKNEFKFLISFQNENVFDETGMPKERFSAKCLPNSPCSLEIQATKLEDSAVYFCASSQADRSRQETQYFGPGTRLLVL.

The V and J genes are TRBV2 and TRBJ1-2, with 8 bases matching TRBD1. V was clipped by 7 bases and J by 6 bases; unmatched bases: 7. The CDR3 loop spans 13 amino acids. Looked up from germline, CDR1 is SNHLY and CDR2 is FYNNEI. As DNA, the CDR3 is TGTGCCAGCACGTTCGACAGGGGAAATGGCTACACCTTC. This codes for CASTFDRGNGYTF.

The rearrangement links TRBV7-9 to TRBJ2-1, with 9 nucleotides matching TRBD2. The J segment lost 10 bases and the V segment lost 5 bases, leaving 15 bases of the junction unmatched. Germline-derived CDR1 and CDR2 are SEHNR and FQNEAQ (reference sequence). This CDR3 is 16 amino acids long. The CDR3: CASSPPLREGPREQFF. Here the CDR3 DNA reads TGTGCCAGCAGCCCCCCATTGCGGGAGGGCCCTCGGGAGCAGTTCTTC.

The J gene is TRBJ2-7, the V gene TRBV4-2; 10 bases align to TRBD2. The length of the CDR3 is 21 residues. CDR1 is LGHNA, CDR2 YNFKEQ, per germline. Losses at the gene ends were 0 bases for V and 2 bases for J; bases not matched to a gene: 19. DNA of the CDR3: TGTGCCAGCAGCCAAGATTCGACGGAAGAAGGGCTAGCGGGAGCTACCTACGAGCAGTACTTC. This translates into CASSQDSTEEGLAGATYEQYF.

The chain carries TRBV7-9 and TRBJ1-1; possible D gene TRBD1, 5 bases. V shed 2 bases and J shed 7 bases, with 11 bases lying between them. The CDR3 has 13 amino acids. CDR1 is SEHNR and CDR2 is FQNEAQ in the germline V gene (reference sequence). DNA for the CDR3: TGTGCCAGCAGCTTATCGGGGGGTGTTGAAGCTTTCTTT. Its protein is CASSLSGGVEAFF.

This sequence joins TRBV5-1 and TRBJ2-3; D possibly corresponds to TRBD2 (5 bases). With 1 base removed from V and 3 bases from J, the gap between germline ends came to 15 bases. The CDR3 spans 16 residues. Germline CDR1 and CDR2: SGHRS and YFSETQ. CDR3 nucleotides: TGCGCCAGCAGCTTGCGAGGGATTGAGGGAACAGATACGCAGTATTTT. Translating it yields CASSLRGIEGTDTQYF.

The V call is TRBV16, the J call TRBJ1-1; weak D call: TRBD1 (6 bases). Trimming left V 7 bases short and J 0 bases short, with 9 bases between. Germline CDR1 reads KGHSY; CDR2 reads FQNENV. This CDR3 is built from 13 residues. CDR3 bases: TGTGCCAGCACACAGGGCTTGAACACTGAAGCTTTCTTT. This codes for CASTQGLNTEAFF. Using reference TRBV16 and TRBJ1-1 for the parts outside the CDR3, the full variable domain is GEEVAQTPKHLVRGEGQKAKLYCAPIKGHSYVFWYQQVLKNEFKFLISFQNENVFDETGMPKERFSAKCLPNSPCSLEIQATKLEDSAVYFCASTQGLNTEAFFGQGTRLTVV.

The chain carries TRBV19 and TRBJ1-1, with unresolved D. V lost 7 bases, J lost 4 bases, and 7 bases lay in between. The V gene's germline CDR1 is LNHDA and CDR2 SQIVND (reference sequence). The CDR3 extends over 11 amino acids. CDR3 coding DNA: TGTGCCAGTATATTTAGCACTGAAGCTTTCTTT. Translating it yields CASIFSTEAFF. The full variable domain, in which reference TRBV19 and TRBJ1-1 provide the parts outside the CDR3, is DGGITQSPKYLFRKEGQNVTLSCEQNLNHDAMYWYRQDPGQGLRLIYYSQIVNDFQKGDIAEGYSVSREKKESFPLTVTSAQKNPTAFYLCASIFSTEAFFGQGTRLTVV.

The V gene is TRBV5-1, the J gene TRBJ2-7, with D uncertain. This CDR3 spans 14 amino acids. V was cut by 1 base and J by 0 bases, with 8 bases left in between. The germline CDR1 and CDR2 sequences are SGHRS and YFSETQ. CDR3 sequence reads: CASSLTVSSYEQYF. CDR3 DNA: TGCGCCAGCAGCTTGACAGTTAGCTCCTACGAGCAGTACTTC.